Listed below are T cell receptor beta chains from one sample, sequenced in a study of vaccination effects on CD4 cells after COVID-19. Antigens for these TCRs are unknown. Assay used: immunoSEQ multiplex PCR; TCRdb lists only in-frame clones, some missing. The sample includes some 14,000 clones, roughly 80% of them seen just once. The sequencing used CD4+ T cells from PBMCs cultured with HCoV-NL63 spike peptides, collected after COVID-19 vaccination. Source of these receptors: a human donor who had a prior SARS-CoV-2 infection. CDR3s include the opening cysteine and the closing phenylalanine or tryptophan. The D gene is left open where the match is weak. A clone size is listed for some rows: how often the clone was seen (once, few, many), or a class if it is expanded.

v_gene: TRBV6-5; d_gene: NA; j_gene: TRBJ1-4; abundance: once; CDR3nt: TGTGCCAGCAGTACCGTCCCCCTGGTTGAAAAACTGTTTTTT; CDR3aa: CASSTVPLVEKLFF
v_gene: TRBV5-5; d_gene: NA; j_gene: TRBJ1-5; abundance: NA; CDR3nt: TGTGCCAGCAGCGCAGAGAGGTGGCAGCCCCAGCATTTT; CDR3aa: CASSAERWQPQHF
v_gene: TRBV2; d_gene: NA; j_gene: TRBJ1-6; abundance: NA; CDR3nt: TGTGCCGGGAGCAGGGAGGGCCAGGGGTCACCCCTCCACTTT; CDR3aa: CAGSREGQGSPLHF
v_gene: TRBV5-6; d_gene: NA; j_gene: TRBJ2-1; abundance: once; CDR3nt: TGTGCCAGCAGCTTGATCTGGGACACTGGATACAATGAGCAGTTCTTC; CDR3aa: CASSLIWDTGYNEQFF
v_gene: TRBV10-1; d_gene: TRBD2; j_gene: TRBJ2-1; abundance: NA; CDR3nt: TGCGCCAGCAGTGGACACGGGACTAGCGGGTTTGGCTACAATGAGCAGTTCTTC; CDR3aa: CASSGHGTSGFGYNEQFF
v_gene: TRBV24-1; d_gene: TRBD1; j_gene: TRBJ2-2; abundance: NA; CDR3nt: TGTGCCACCAGTGATTTGCCCCCAGGGGGCGGTCACAACACCGGGGAGCTGTTTTTT; CDR3aa: CATSDLPPGGGHNTGELFF
v_gene: TRBV9; d_gene: TRBD2; j_gene: TRBJ2-5; abundance: NA; CDR3nt: TGTGCCAGCAGCGACGGGACTAGCGGGGGGGATAGGGAGACCCAGTACTTC; CDR3aa: CASSDGTSGGDRETQYF
v_gene: TRBV25-1; d_gene: NA; j_gene: TRBJ2-5; abundance: few; CDR3nt: TGTGCCAGCAGTGAATGGTCCAGGGCCCAAGAGACCCAGTACTTC; CDR3aa: CASSEWSRAQETQYF
v_gene: TRBV19; d_gene: NA; j_gene: TRBJ1-6; abundance: NA; CDR3nt: TGTGCCAGTAGTATAGTTATTGAGGGGTCGACACCCCTCCACTTT; CDR3aa: CASSIVIEGSTPLHF
v_gene: TRBV5-1; d_gene: NA; j_gene: TRBJ1-1; abundance: NA; CDR3nt: TGCGCCAGCAGCTTGGAACTAGGACAGATATACACTGAAGCTTTCTTT; CDR3aa: CASSLELGQIYTEAFF
v_gene: TRBV9; d_gene: NA; j_gene: TRBJ1-2; abundance: NA; CDR3nt: TGTGCCAGCAGCGTGGCCTCTAACTATGGCTACACCTTC; CDR3aa: CASSVASNYGYTF
v_gene: TRBV2; d_gene: NA; j_gene: TRBJ2-6; abundance: NA; CDR3nt: TGTGCCAGCTACAGAAGGGGTTCTGGGGCCAACGTCCTGACTTTC; CDR3aa: CASYRRGSGANVLTF
v_gene: TRBV11-1; d_gene: NA; j_gene: TRBJ2-1; abundance: NA; CDR3nt: TGTGCCAGCAGCTTAGACCCCCCCAACATATATGAGCAGTTCTTC; CDR3aa: CASSLDPPNIYEQFF
v_gene: TRBV2; d_gene: NA; j_gene: TRBJ2-2; abundance: NA; CDR3nt: TGTGCCAGCAGGAACGTCGACCCGAGGGGCGTAGGCACCGGGGAGCTGTTTTTT; CDR3aa: CASRNVDPRGVGTGELFF